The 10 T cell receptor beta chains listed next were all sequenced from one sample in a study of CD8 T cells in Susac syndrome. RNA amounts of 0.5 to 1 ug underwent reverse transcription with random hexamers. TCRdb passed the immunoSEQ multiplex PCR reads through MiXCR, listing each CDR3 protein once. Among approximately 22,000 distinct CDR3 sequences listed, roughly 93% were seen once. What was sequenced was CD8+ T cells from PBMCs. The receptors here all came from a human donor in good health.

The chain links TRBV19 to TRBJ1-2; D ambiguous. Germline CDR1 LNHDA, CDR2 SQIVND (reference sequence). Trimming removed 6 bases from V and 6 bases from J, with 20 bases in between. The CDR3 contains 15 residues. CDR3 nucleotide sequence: TGTGCCAGTAGGGAGCGGAACACCGTTTTAGATGGCTACACCTTC. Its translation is CASRERNTVLDGYTF. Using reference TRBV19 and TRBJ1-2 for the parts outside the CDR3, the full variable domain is DGGITQSPKYLFRKEGQNVTLSCEQNLNHDAMYWYRQDPGQGLRLIYYSQIVNDFQKGDIAEGYSVSREKKESFPLTVTSAQKNPTAFYLCASRERNTVLDGYTFGSGTRLTVV.

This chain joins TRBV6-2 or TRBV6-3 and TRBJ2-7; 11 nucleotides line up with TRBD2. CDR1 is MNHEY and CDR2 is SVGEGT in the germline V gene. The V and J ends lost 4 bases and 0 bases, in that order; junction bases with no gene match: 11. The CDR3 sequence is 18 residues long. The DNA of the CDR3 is TGTGCCAGCAGTTCTTCCCTCCTACTAGCGGGGGTCTCCTACGAGCAGTACTTC. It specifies CASSSSLLLAGVSYEQYF.

CDR3 DNA sequence: TGCGCCAGCAGCCAAGATGAGGGGGCATTGCCTGGGGCCAACGTCCTGACTTTC. Translation gives CASSQDEGALPGANVLTF. This rearrangement joins TRBV4-3 to TRBJ2-6; 7 bases line up with TRBD1. The CDR3 spans 18 residues. CDR1 and CDR2 (germline): LGHNA, YSLEER. J gave up 2 bases and V 0 bases, and 7 bases lay outside the gene matches.

The CDR3 nucleotides read TGCAGCGTTGCCCGGGACAGGGGGCCCTACGAGCAGTACTTC. Its translation: CSVARDRGPYEQYF. The chain has TRBV29-1 and TRBJ2-7, with 12 bases aligning to TRBD1. V lost 4 bases and J lost 2; bases outside the gene matches: 3. The CDR3 loop spans 14 amino acids. CDR1 is SQVTM and CDR2 is ANQGSEA in the germline V gene.

The CDR3 protein is CSALKGDASSYNEQFF. The CDR3 nucleotides read TGCAGCGCCCTGAAGGGTGACGCGAGCTCCTACAATGAGCAGTTCTTC. This chain joins TRBV29-1 and TRBJ2-1; D is uncertain. The CDR3 is 16 residues long. Trimming took off 7 bases at V and 0 bases at J, with 19 bases between the two ends. CDR1 is SQVTM and CDR2 is ANQGSEA in the germline V gene.

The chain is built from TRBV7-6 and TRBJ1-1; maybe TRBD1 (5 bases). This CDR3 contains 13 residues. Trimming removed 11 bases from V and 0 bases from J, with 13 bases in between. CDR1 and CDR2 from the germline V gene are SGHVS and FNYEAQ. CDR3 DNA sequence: TGTGCCCTCCGCGGGGGAATGAACACTGAAGCTTTCTTT. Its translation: CALRGGMNTEAFF.

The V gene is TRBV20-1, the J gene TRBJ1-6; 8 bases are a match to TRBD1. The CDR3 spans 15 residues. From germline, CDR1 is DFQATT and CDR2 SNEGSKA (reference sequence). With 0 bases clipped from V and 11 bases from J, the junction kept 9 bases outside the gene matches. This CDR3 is CSARDVGTGYTPLHF. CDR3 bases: TGCAGTGCTAGAGATGTGGGGACAGGATATACACCCCTCCACTTT.

The DNA of the CDR3 is TGTGCCAGCAGCCAAGAACGGACAGGGGGGAGGAATGAAAAACTGTTTTTT. Translated: CASSQERTGGRNEKLFF. The rearrangement joins TRBV3-1 to TRBJ1-4, with 10 bases lining up with TRBD1. Germline V gene sequence: CDR1 LGHDT, CDR2 YNNKEL (reference sequence). The CDR3 contains 17 residues. J was trimmed by 5 bases and V by 0 bases; bases with no gene match: 6.

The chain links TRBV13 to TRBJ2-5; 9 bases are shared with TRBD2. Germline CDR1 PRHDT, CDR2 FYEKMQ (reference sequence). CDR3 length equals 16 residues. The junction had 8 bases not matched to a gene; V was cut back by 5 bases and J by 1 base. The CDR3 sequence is CASSLVSGGLQETQYF. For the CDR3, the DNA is TGTGCCAGCAGCCTGGTGAGCGGGGGGCTCCAAGAGACCCAGTACTTC.

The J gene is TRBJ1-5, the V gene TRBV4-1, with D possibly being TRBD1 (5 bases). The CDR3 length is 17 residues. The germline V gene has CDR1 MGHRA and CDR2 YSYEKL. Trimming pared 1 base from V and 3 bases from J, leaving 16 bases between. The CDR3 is CASSQVGSQGYNQPQHF. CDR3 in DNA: TGCGCCAGCAGCCAAGTGGGATCTCAGGGATACAATCAGCCCCAGCATTTT.